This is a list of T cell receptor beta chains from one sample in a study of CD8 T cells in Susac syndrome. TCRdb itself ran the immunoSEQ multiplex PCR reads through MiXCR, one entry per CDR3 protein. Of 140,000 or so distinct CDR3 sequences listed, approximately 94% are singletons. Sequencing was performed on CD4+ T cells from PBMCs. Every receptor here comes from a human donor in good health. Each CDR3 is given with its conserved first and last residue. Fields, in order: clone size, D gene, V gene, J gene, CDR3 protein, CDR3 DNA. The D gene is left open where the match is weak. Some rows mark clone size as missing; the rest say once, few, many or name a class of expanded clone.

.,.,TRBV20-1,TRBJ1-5,CSARGPGQVWNQPQHF,TGCAGTGCTAGAGGGCCCGGCCAGGTTTGGAATCAGCCCCAGCATTTT
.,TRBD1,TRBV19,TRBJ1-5,CASRPGTGVWSNQPQHF,TGTGCCAGTAGGCCGGGGACAGGGGTATGGAGCAATCAGCCCCAGCATTTT
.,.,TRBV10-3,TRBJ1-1,CAIRTGVMNTEAFF,TGTGCCATCAGGACGGGGGTTATGAACACTGAAGCTTTCTTT
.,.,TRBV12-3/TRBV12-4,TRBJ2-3,CASRRAARADTQYF,TGTGCCAGCAGGCGGGCAGCGAGGGCAGATACGCAGTATTTT
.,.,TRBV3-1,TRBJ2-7,CASSPRGLAYEQYF,TGTGCCAGCAGCCCCCGCGGGCTTGCCTACGAGCAGTACTTC
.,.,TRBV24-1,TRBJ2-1,CATSDARRFGEFF,TGTGCCACCAGTGATGCCCGGAGGTTTGGGGAGTTCTTC
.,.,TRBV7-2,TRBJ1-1,CASSLNSLNTEAFF,TGTGCCAGCAGCTTAAACAGTTTGAACACTGAAGCTTTCTTT
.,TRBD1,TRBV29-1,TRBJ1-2,CSVALISGTGYGYTF,TGCAGCGTTGCCTTAATTTCCGGGACAGGGTATGGCTACACCTTC
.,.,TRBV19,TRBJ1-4,CASRSGAGGFGKLFF,TGTGCCAGTCGCTCCGGGGCCGGGGGCTTTGGAAAACTGTTTTTT
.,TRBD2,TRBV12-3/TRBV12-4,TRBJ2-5,CASSPGLAVQETQYF,TGTGCCAGCAGTCCCGGACTAGCGGTACAAGAGACCCAGTACTTC
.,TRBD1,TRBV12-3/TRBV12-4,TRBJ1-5,CASSRDRGSNQPQHF,TGTGCCAGCAGCCGGGACAGAGGAAGCAATCAGCCCCAGCATTTT
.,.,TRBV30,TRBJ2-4,CACNGVNRYIQYF,TGTGCCTGTAACGGGGTTAATCGTTACATTCAGTACTTC
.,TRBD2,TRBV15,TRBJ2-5,CATSRGLAGARETQYF,TGTGCCACCAGCAGGGGACTAGCGGGAGCCAGGGAGACCCAGTACTTC
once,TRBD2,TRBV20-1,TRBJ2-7,CSAMSPGVGTSGVVPYEQYF,TGCAGTGCTATGTCCCCGGGGGTGGGGACTAGCGGGGTTGTCCCCTACGAGCAGTACTTC
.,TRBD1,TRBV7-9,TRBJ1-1,CASSLILRGGTEAFF,TGTGCCAGCAGCTTAATCCTCAGGGGGGGCACTGAAGCTTTCTTT
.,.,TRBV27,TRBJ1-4,CASSLSPGGNEKLFF,TGTGCCAGCAGTTTATCCCCCGGAGGGAATGAAAAACTGTTTTTT
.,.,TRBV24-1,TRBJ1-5,CATSDNSNQPQHF,TGTGCCACCAGTGATAATAGCAATCAGCCCCAGCATTTT
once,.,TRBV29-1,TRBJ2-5,CSVVRGAAETQYF,TGCAGCGTTGTGAGGGGGGCAGCTGAGACCCAGTACTTC
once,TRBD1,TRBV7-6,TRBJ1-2,CASSLEDRGYGYTF,TGTGCCAGCAGCTTAGAGGACAGGGGCTATGGCTACACCTTC
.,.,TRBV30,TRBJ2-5,CAWRLVGETQYF,TGTGCCTGGAGGCTAGTAGGAGAGACCCAGTACTTC
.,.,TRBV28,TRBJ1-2,CASSLADNYGYTF,TGTGCCAGCAGTTTAGCCGACAACTATGGCTACACCTTC
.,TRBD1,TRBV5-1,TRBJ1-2,CASSRFGTANYGYTF,TGCGCCAGCAGCCGATTCGGGACAGCTAACTATGGCTACACCTTC
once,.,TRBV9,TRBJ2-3,CASSQPGAAGDTQYF,TGTGCCAGCAGTCAACCAGGGGCCGCGGGAGATACGCAGTATTTT
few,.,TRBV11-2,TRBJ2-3,CASSLARDTQYF,TGTGCCAGCAGCTTGGCGCGGGATACGCAGTATTTT
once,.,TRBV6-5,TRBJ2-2,CASSYDWNTGELFF,TGTGCCAGCAGTTACGACTGGAACACCGGGGAGCTGTTTTTT
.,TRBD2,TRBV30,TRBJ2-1,CARGGNEQFF,TGTGCCCGGGGGGGGAATGAGCAGTTCTTC
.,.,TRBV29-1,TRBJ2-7,CSVRDTADYEQYF,TGCAGCGTTCGGGACACAGCAGACTACGAGCAGTACTTC
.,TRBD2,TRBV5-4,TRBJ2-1,CASSWGLGRGDEQFF,TGTGCCAGCAGCTGGGGACTAGGGAGGGGGGATGAGCAGTTCTTC
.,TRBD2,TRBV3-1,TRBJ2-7,CASSQASGKQYF,TGTGCCAGCAGCCAGGCTAGCGGTAAGCAGTACTTC
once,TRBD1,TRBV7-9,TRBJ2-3,CASSRDSRTDTQYF,TGTGCCAGCAGCCGGGACAGCAGGACAGATACGCAGTATTTT
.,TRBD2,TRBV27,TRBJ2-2,CASSHRVRGDTGELFF,TGTGCCAGCAGTCATCGGGTCCGGGGGGACACCGGGGAGCTGTTTTTT
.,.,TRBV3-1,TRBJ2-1,CASRAGNNEQFF,TGTGCCAGCAGGGCCGGAAACAATGAGCAGTTCTTC
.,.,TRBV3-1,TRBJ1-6,CASSDIDSPLHF,TGTGCCAGCAGCGACATCGATTCACCCCTCCACTTT
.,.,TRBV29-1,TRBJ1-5,CSVVMASGGNQPQHF,TGCAGCGTTGTTATGGCGTCAGGGGGCAATCAGCCCCAGCATTTT